The TCR beta chain described here comes from a study of control samples from healthy donors and cancer patients. Only in-frame clones appear in the TCRdb table, and some are missing; sequencing was by immunoSEQ multiplex PCR. The data contain around 170,000 clones, 80% to 90% of them singletons. Germline V gene data show CDR1 as SGHNT and CDR2 as YENEEA. The V gene end was trimmed by 0 bases and the J gene end by 6 bases; junction bases not matched to a gene: 7. CDR3 length: 16 amino acids. The TCR was taken from a woman aged 25 to 39 in good health. The specimen sequenced was blood. The genes are TRBV11-3 and TRBJ2-1, with 8 bases lining up with TRBD2. The CDR3 region is CASSLDRVAGFNEQFF. The CDR3 region has the DNA TGTGCCAGCAGCTTAGATAGGGTAGCGGGATTCAATGAGCAGTTCTTC.